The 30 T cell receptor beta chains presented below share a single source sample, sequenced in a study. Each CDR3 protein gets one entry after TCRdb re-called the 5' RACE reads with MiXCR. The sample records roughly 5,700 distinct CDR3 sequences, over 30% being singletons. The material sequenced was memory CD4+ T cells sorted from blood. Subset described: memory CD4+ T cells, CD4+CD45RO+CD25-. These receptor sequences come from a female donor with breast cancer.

CDR3 nucleotides: TGTGCCAGCAGCTTAACAGTGAACACTGAAGCTTTCTTT. Amino acid sequence: CASSLTVNTEAFF. The chain has TRBV7-2 and TRBJ1-1; D gene uncertain. V gave up 2 bases and J gave up 0 bases, with 4 bases separating them. Germline-derived CDR1 and CDR2 are SGHTA and FQGNSA. The CDR3 has 13 residues.

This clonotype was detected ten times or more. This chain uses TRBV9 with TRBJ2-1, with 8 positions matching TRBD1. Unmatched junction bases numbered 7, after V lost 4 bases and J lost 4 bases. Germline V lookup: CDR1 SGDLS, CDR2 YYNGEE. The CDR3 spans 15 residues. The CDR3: CASSRGTGGYNEQFF. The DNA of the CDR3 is TGTGCCAGCAGCCGAGGGACAGGAGGTTACAATGAGCAGTTCTTC.

The CDR3 loop is CASSLGQSMNTEAFF. CDR3 in DNA: TGTGCCAGCTCATTGGGACAGTCCATGAACACTGAAGCTTTCTTT. The V and J genes are TRBV18 and TRBJ1-1; 7 bases agree with TRBD1. CDR1 is KGHSH, CDR2 LQKENI, per germline. J was trimmed by 0 bases and V by 5 bases; bases with no gene match: 6. This CDR3 has 15 residues.

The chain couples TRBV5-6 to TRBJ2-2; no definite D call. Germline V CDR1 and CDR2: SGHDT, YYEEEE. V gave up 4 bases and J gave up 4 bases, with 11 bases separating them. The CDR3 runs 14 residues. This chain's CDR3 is CASSTRPITGELFF. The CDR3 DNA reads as TGTGCCAGCAGCACCCGACCCATCACCGGGGAGCTGTTTTTT.

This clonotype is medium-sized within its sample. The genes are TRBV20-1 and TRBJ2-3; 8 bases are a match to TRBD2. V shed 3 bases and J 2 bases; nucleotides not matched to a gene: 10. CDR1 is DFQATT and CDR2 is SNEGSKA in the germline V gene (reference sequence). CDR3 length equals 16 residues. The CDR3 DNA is TGCAGTGCTAGTACTTTTCAGCGGGAGTTCACAGATACGCAGTATTTT. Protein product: CSASTFQREFTDTQYF.

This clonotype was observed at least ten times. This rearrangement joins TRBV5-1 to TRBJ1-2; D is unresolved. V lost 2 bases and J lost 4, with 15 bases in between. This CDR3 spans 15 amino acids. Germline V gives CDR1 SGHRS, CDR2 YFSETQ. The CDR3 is CASSLMAGTPYGYTF. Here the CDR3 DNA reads TGCGCCAGCAGCTTAATGGCAGGAACTCCCTATGGCTACACCTTC.

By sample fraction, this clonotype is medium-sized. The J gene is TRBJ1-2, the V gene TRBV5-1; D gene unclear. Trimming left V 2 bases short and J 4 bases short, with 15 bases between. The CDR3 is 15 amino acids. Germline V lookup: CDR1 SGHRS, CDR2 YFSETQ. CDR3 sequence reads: CASSLALVGGYGYTF. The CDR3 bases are TGCGCCAGCAGCTTAGCCCTCGTGGGCGGCTATGGCTACACCTTC.

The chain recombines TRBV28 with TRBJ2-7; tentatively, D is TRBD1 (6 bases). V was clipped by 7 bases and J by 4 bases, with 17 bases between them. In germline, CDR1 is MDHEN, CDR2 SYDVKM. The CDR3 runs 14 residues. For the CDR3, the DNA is TGTGCCAGCACCCTGGGCTCACAGGGATACGAGCAGTACTTC. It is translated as CASTLGSQGYEQYF.

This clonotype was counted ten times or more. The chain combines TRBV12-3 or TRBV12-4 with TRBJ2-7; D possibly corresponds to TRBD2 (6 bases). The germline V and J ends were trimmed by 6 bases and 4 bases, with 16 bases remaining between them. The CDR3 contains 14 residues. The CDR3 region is CASRGAGAGYEQYF. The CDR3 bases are TGTGCCAGCAGAGGGGCTGGGGCGGGATACGAGCAGTACTTC.

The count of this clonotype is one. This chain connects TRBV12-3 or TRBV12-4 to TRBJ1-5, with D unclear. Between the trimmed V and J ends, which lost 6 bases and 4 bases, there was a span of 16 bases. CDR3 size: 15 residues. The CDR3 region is CASSSSSTINQPQHF. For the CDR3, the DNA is TGTGCCAGCAGCTCGTCGTCTACTATAAATCAGCCCCAGCATTTT.

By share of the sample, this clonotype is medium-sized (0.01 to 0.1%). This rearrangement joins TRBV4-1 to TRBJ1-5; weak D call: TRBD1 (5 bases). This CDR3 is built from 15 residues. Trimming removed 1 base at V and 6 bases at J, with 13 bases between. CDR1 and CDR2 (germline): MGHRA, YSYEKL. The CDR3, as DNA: TGCGCCAGCAGCCAAGGTTGGGGGGACGGTCAGCCCCAGCATTTT. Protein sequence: CASSQGWGDGQPQHF.

The CDR3 spells CASSLTSGASYEQYF. In DNA form, the CDR3 reads TGTGCCAGCAGCTTGACTAGCGGGGCCTCCTACGAGCAGTACTTC. The rearrangement links TRBV7-8 to TRBJ2-7; 11 nucleotides agree with TRBD2. The J segment lost 0 bases and the V segment lost 3 bases, leaving 1 base of the junction unmatched. Per the germline V gene, CDR1 is SGHVS and CDR2 is FQNEAQ. This CDR3 spans 15 amino acids.

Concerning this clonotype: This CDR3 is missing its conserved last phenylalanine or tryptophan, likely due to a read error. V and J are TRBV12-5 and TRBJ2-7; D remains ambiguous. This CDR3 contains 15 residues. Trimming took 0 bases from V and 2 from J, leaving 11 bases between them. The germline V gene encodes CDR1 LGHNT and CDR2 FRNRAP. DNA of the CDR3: TGTGCTAGTGGTTTGGTACTCGGGCCTGCCTACGAGCAGTACTCC. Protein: CASGLVLGPAYEQYS.

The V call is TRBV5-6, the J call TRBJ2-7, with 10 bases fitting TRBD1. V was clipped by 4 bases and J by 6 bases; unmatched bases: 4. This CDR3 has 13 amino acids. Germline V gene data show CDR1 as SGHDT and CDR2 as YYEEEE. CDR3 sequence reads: CASSPTGGPEQYF. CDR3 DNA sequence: TGTGCCAGCAGCCCGACAGGGGGCCCCGAGCAGTACTTC.

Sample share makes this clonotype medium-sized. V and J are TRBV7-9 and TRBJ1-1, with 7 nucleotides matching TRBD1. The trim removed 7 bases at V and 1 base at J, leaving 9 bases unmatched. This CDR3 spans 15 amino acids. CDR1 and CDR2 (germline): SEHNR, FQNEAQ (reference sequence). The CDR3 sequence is CASTRWTGQNTEAFF. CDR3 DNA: TGTGCCAGCACCAGGTGGACAGGACAGAACACTGAAGCTTTCTTT.

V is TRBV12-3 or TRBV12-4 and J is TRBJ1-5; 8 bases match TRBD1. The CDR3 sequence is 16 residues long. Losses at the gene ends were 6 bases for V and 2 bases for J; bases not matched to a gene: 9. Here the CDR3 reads CASRSQGARCNQPQHF. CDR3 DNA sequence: TGTGCCAGCAGATCCCAGGGGGCGCGGTGCAATCAGCCCCAGCATTTT.

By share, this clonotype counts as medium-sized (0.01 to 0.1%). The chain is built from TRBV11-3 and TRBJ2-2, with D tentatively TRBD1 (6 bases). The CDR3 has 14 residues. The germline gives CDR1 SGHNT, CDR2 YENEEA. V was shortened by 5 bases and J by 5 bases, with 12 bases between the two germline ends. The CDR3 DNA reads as TGTGCCAGCAGCGCCAACAGGGAAACCGGGGAGCTGTTTTTT. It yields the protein CASSANRETGELFF.

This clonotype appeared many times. CDR3 protein: CASWLRRGSTDTQYF. The CDR3, as DNA: TGTGCCAGCTGGTTAAGGCGGGGGAGCACAGATACGCAGTATTTT. The rearrangement joins TRBV18 to TRBJ2-3, with 7 bases that match TRBD2. Trimming at V came to 7 bases and at J to 0 bases, leaving 7 bases not matched to a gene. The CDR3 loop spans 15 amino acids. The germline gives CDR1 KGHSH, CDR2 LQKENI.

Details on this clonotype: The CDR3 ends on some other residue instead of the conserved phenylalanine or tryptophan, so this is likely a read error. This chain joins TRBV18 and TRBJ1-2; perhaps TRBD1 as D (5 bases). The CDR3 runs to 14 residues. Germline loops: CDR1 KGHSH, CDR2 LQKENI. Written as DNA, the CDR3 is TGTGCTAGCTCACCCGGGACGTGGGACTATGGCTACACCCTC. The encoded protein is CASSPGTWDYGYTL.

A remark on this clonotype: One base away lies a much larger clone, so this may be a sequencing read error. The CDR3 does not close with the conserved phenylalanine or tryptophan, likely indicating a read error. The CDR3: CSAREGNRDREKLFS. Written as DNA, the CDR3 is TGCAGTGCTAGAGAAGGGAACAGGGATCGAGAAAAACTGTTTTCT. The chain uses TRBV20-1 and TRBJ1-4; maybe TRBD1 (6 bases). V was clipped by 0 bases and J by 8 bases, with 16 bases between them. The CDR3 consists of 15 residues. The V gene's germline CDR1 is DFQATT and CDR2 SNEGSKA (reference sequence).

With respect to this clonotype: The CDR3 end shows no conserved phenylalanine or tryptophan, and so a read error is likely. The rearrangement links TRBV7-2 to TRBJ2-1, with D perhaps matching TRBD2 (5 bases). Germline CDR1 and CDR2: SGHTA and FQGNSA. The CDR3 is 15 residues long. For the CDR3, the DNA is TGTGCCAGCAGGCTAGCTGCCAGCTCCCACAATGAGCAGTTCCTC. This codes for CASRLAASSHNEQFL.

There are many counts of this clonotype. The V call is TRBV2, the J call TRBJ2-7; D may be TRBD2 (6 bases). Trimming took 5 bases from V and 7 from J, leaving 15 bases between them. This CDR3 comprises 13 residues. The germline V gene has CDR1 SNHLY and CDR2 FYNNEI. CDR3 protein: CASSRTYRGEQYF. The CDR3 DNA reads TGTGCCAGCAGTCGGACCTACCGGGGGGAGCAGTACTTC.

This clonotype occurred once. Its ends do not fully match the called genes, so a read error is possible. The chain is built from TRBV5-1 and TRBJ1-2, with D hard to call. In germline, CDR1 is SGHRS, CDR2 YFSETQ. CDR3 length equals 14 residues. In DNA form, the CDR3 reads TGCGCCGGCAGCTTGGTGCCACGGGAGCATGGCTACACCTTC. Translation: CAGSLVPREHGYTF.

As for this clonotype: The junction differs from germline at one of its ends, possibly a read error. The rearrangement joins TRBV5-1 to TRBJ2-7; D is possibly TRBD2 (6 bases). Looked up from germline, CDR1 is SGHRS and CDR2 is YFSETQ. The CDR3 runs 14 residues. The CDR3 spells CANSLEGRSYEQYF. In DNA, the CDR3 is TGCGCCAACAGCTTGGAGGGCCGCTCCTACGAGCAGTACTTC.

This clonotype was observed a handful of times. In DNA, the CDR3 is TGTGCCAGCAGCTTAGAGGCGGTGGTCTGGAATGAGCAGTTCTTC. Protein product: CASSLEAVVWNEQFF. V and J are TRBV7-2 and TRBJ2-1; D ambiguous. The germline V gene encodes CDR1 SGHTA and CDR2 FQGNSA. Trimming pared 1 base from V and 7 bases from J, leaving 14 bases between. The CDR3 loop spans 15 amino acids.

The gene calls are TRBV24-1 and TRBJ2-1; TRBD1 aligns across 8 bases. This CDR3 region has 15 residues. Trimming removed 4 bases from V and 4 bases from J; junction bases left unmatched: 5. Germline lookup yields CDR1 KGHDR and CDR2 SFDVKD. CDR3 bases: TGTGCCACCAGTGACCCGGGACAGGCTTACAATGAGCAGTTCTTC. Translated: CATSDPGQAYNEQFF.

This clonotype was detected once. The CDR3 reads CASSVDRTSVFGVDTQYF. CDR3 DNA: TGTGCCAGCAGCGTAGACCGGACTAGCGTGTTTGGTGTGGATACGCAGTATTTT. V and J are TRBV9 and TRBJ2-3; 9 bases are a match to TRBD2. The V gene's germline CDR1 is SGDLS and CDR2 YYNGEE. J was trimmed by 6 bases and V by 0 bases; bases with no gene match: 14. The CDR3 runs 18 residues.

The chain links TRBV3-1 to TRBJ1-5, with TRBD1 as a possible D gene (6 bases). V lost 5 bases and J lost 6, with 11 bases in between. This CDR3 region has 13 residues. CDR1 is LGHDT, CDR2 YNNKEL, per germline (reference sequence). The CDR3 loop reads CASSISGAQPQHF. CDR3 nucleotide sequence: TGTGCCAGCAGCATCTCAGGGGCTCAGCCCCAGCATTTT.

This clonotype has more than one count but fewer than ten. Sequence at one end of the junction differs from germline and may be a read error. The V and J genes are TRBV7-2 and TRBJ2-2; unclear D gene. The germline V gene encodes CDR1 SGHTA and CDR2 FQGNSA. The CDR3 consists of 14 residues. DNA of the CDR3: TGTGTCAGCAATCCCAACGCAAACACCGGGGAGCTGTTTTTT. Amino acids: CVSNPNANTGELFF.

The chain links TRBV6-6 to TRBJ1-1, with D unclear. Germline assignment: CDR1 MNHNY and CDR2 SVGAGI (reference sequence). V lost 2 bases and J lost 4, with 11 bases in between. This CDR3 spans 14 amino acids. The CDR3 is CASSYARIGTEAFF. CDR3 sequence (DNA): TGTGCCAGCAGTTACGCCAGGATCGGCACTGAAGCTTTCTTT.